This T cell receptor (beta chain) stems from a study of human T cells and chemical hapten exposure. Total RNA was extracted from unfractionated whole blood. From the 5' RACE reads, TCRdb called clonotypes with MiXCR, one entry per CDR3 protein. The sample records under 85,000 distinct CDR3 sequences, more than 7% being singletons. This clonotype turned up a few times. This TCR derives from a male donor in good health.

The CDR3 DNA follows: TGTGCCAGTAGTCCCCCCACGGGGGCGGGCAATCAGCCCCAGCATTTT. Its protein is CASSPPTGAGNQPQHF. This chain links TRBV19 with TRBJ1-5, with a weak D call TRBD1 (6 bases). The CDR3 runs to 16 residues. Per the germline V gene, CDR1 is LNHDA and CDR2 is SQIVND (reference sequence). Trimming cost V 5 bases and J 2 bases, with 16 bases left between them.